The 29 T cell receptor beta chains given below trace back to one sample, sequenced in a study of blood T cell repertoires in COVID-19. The assay was immunoSEQ multiplex PCR, and TCRdb's table has in-frame clones only and misses some. The sample has about 200,000 clones; under 90% are singletons. Sequencing input: peripheral blood. These receptors were obtained from a middle-aged man with acute or convalescent COVID-19.

J is TRBJ2-1 and V is TRBV2, with a possible D match to TRBD2 (7 bases). Trimming stripped 6 bases from V and 5 bases from J, with 17 bases between. The CDR3 contains 15 residues. Germline V gives CDR1 SNHLY, CDR2 FYNNEI. This CDR3 reads CASRRGGGDNNEQFF. The CDR3 region has the DNA TGTGCCAGCAGACGGGGAGGGGGGGATAACAATGAGCAGTTCTTC.

The chain links TRBV7-2 to TRBJ2-2; 10 bases map to TRBD1. The CDR3 consists of 15 residues. V gave up 7 bases and J gave up 6 bases; unmatched junction bases: 8. The germline V gene has CDR1 SGHTA and CDR2 FQGNSA. The chain's CDR3 is CASTNLGQGAGELFF. Here the CDR3 DNA reads TGTGCCAGCACAAACCTCGGACAGGGGGCCGGGGAGCTGTTTTTT.

The CDR3 coding sequence is TGCGCCAGCAGCTCCAGGGGGAACGGCTACACCTTC. Translation gives CASSSRGNGYTF. The rearrangement links TRBV5-1 to TRBJ1-2; 7 bases are shared with TRBD1. The CDR3 is 12 residues long. With V trimmed by 3 bases and J by 8 bases, 4 bases remained unmatched. CDR1 is SGHRS, CDR2 YFSETQ, per germline.

The V gene is TRBV10-2, the J gene TRBJ2-3, with 10 positions matching TRBD2. The CDR3 has 14 amino acids. The germline CDR1 and CDR2 sequences are WSHSY and SAAADI. V trimming: 5 bases; J trimming: 4 bases; junction bases outside the gene matches: 3. CDR3: CASSPGLAPDTQYF. CDR3 nucleotides: TGCGCCAGCAGTCCGGGACTAGCGCCAGATACGCAGTATTTT.

This clone has just a few counts. This chain's CDR3 is CASSQDRGLNEKLFF. DNA of the CDR3: TGTGCCAGCAGCCAAGACAGGGGGCTGAATGAAAAACTGTTTTTT. This sequence joins TRBV7-2 and TRBJ1-4; 10 bases fit TRBD1. The germline CDR1 and CDR2 sequences are SGHTA and FQGNSA. This CDR3 contains 15 residues. V trimming: 5 bases; J trimming: 5 bases; junction bases outside the gene matches: 5.

A few counts support this clone. This chain links TRBV19 with TRBJ1-1; D is possibly TRBD1 (5 bases). The V end was cut by 7 bases, the J end by 1 base, with 10 bases between. The CDR3 runs 13 residues. Germline CDR1 and CDR2: LNHDA and SQIVND (reference sequence). In DNA, the CDR3 is TGTGCCAGTAAGGGGCTCCAGAACACTGAAGCTTTCTTT. Its translation: CASKGLQNTEAFF.

This sequence joins TRBV5-1 and TRBJ1-1; possibly TRBD1 for D (5 bases). Germline CDR1 is SGHRS and CDR2 is YFSETQ. V lost 3 bases, J lost 2 bases, and 14 bases lay in between. This CDR3 spans 15 amino acids. CDR3 DNA: TGCGCCAGCAGCTCCTCGGGGGTTATAAACACTGAAGCTTTCTTT. It specifies CASSSSGVINTEAFF.

This clone was seen once. The CDR3 region is CATQGVRNTEAFF. CDR3 nucleotides: TGTGCTACACAGGGGGTGCGGAACACTGAAGCTTTCTTT. This chain joins TRBV28 and TRBJ1-1; the match to TRBD1 covers 8 bases. Germline CDR1 MDHEN, CDR2 SYDVKM. This CDR3 contains 13 residues.

The chain is built from TRBV24-1 and TRBJ1-5; possible D gene TRBD1, 5 bases. CDR3 length: 13 residues. Trimming stripped 4 bases from V and 9 bases from J, with 12 bases between. Germline assignment: CDR1 KGHDR and CDR2 SFDVKD. As DNA, the CDR3 is TGTGCCACCAGTGACCCTAGGCAGGGGCCCCAGCATTTT. Translated, it gives CATSDPRQGPQHF.

CDR3 region: CASSFHQGNNYGYTF. For the CDR3, the DNA is TGTGCCAGCAGTTTTCACCAGGGCAATAACTATGGCTACACCTTC. The genes are TRBV6-6 and TRBJ1-2; TRBD1 is a possible D gene (5 bases). Germline V CDR1 and CDR2: MNHNY, SVGAGI (reference sequence). This CDR3 spans 15 amino acids. V was clipped by 4 bases and J by 1 base, with 13 bases between them.

A single count supports this clone. V usage is TRBV19 and J usage is TRBJ1-4, with TRBD1 identical over 8 bases. Trimming took 8 bases from V and 5 from J; bases not matched to a gene: 10. The CDR3 totals 15 residues. Germline V gene data show CDR1 as LNHDA and CDR2 as SQIVND (reference sequence). This CDR3 reads CASRGWGQVNEKLFF. The CDR3 DNA sequence: TGTGCCAGTCGGGGATGGGGACAGGTGAATGAAAAACTGTTTTTT.

CDR3 in amino acids: CASSQGITGELAKNIQYF. The DNA of the CDR3 is TGCGCCAGCAGCCAGGGAATTACAGGGGAACTAGCCAAAAACATTCAGTACTTC. This sequence joins TRBV4-3 and TRBJ2-4, with TRBD1 matching 7 bases. This CDR3 is 18 amino acids long. V was clipped by 3 bases and J by 0 bases; unmatched bases: 11. Germline V gene data show CDR1 as LGHNA and CDR2 as YSLEER.

The chain combines TRBV7-2 with TRBJ1-2; D gene uncertain. V gave up 1 base and J gave up 1 base, with 7 bases separating them. This CDR3 has 14 residues. The germline V gene has CDR1 SGHTA and CDR2 FQGNSA. The CDR3: CASSLGHLNYGYTF. The CDR3 bases are TGTGCCAGCAGCTTAGGACACCTTAACTATGGCTACACCTTC.

This chain links TRBV2 with TRBJ2-5; perhaps TRBD1 as D (5 bases). With 3 bases removed from V and 1 base from J, the gap between germline ends came to 9 bases. Germline CDR1 is SNHLY and CDR2 is FYNNEI. The CDR3 sequence is 14 residues long. The CDR3 loop reads CASSELDIQETQYF. The DNA for the CDR3 is TGTGCCAGCAGTGAGTTGGACATCCAAGAGACCCAGTACTTC.

The J gene is TRBJ1-1, the V gene TRBV18, with D tentatively TRBD1 (5 bases). Trimming removed 0 bases from V and 3 bases from J, with 14 bases in between. Germline V gives CDR1 KGHSH, CDR2 LQKENI. The CDR3 sequence is 16 residues long. The DNA of the CDR3 is TGTGCCAGCTCACCACCGTCGCTTTGGGACTACACTGAAGCTTTCTTT. It codes for CASSPPSLWDYTEAFF.

V gene TRBV9 combines with J gene TRBJ1-1; D perhaps matches TRBD1 (6 bases). CDR3 length: 14 amino acids. The germline V gene encodes CDR1 SGDLS and CDR2 YYNGEE. The ends were cut back, 4 bases at V and 9 bases at J, with 19 bases in the middle. CDR3 coding DNA: TGTGCCAGCAGCTACTCCTGGGGGCAGGAACAAGCTTTCTTT. It encodes CASSYSWGQEQAFF.

V gene TRBV14 combines with J gene TRBJ1-4; TRBD1 is a possible D gene (6 bases). The CDR3 covers 16 residues. Germline CDR1 and CDR2: SGHDN and FVKESK. Trimming cost V 6 bases and J 7 bases, with 21 bases left between them. For the CDR3, the DNA is TGTGCCAGCAGTAGGTGGGAGCCAGGGGCGAGTGAAAAACTGTTTTTT. Its translation: CASSRWEPGASEKLFF.

This clone came up a few times. V and J are TRBV7-3 and TRBJ2-2; 8 nucleotides match TRBD2. Germline CDR1 reads SGHTA; CDR2 reads FQGTGA. J lost 2 bases, V lost 5 bases, and 4 bases had no gene match. The CDR3 is made up of 15 amino acids. The CDR3 coding sequence is TGTGCCAGCAGCCCGCGGGGGGCTAACACCGGGGAGCTGTTTTTT. This codes for CASSPRGANTGELFF.

This clone has a handful of counts. V gene TRBV5-1 combines with J gene TRBJ2-2, with a possible D match to TRBD2 (5 bases). CDR3 length equals 15 residues. V was cut by 5 bases and J by 5 bases, with 16 bases left in between. Germline CDR1 is SGHRS and CDR2 is YFSETQ. The CDR3 here is CASSRETLRTGELFF. Here the CDR3 DNA reads TGCGCCAGCAGTAGGGAGACTTTAAGAACCGGGGAGCTGTTTTTT.

The V gene is TRBV27, the J gene TRBJ2-7; 7 bases agree with TRBD2. V gave up 3 bases and J gave up 0 bases; unmatched junction bases: 2. The CDR3 extends over 14 amino acids. CDR1 is MNHEY, CDR2 SMNVEV, per germline (reference sequence). CDR3: CASSFGGGSYEQYF. The CDR3, as DNA: TGTGCCAGCAGTTTTGGGGGGGGCTCCTACGAGCAGTACTTC.

The chain joins TRBV5-1 to TRBJ2-1, with 7 bases fitting TRBD1. Germline CDR1 SGHRS, CDR2 YFSETQ. CDR3 length equals 15 residues. V shed 0 bases, J shed 8 bases, and the junction held 8 bases outside the gene matches. The CDR3 is CASSLVQGKDDEQFF. CDR3 nucleotides: TGCGCCAGCAGCTTGGTACAGGGGAAAGACGATGAGCAGTTCTTC.

This chain uses TRBV6-1 with TRBJ2-5, with D possibly matching TRBD2 (7 bases). The germline gives CDR1 MNHNS, CDR2 SASEGT. This CDR3 comprises 15 residues. Trimming removed 3 bases at V and 7 bases at J, with 18 bases between. CDR3 loop: CASSEDGQSGGTQYF. CDR3 DNA sequence: TGTGCCAGCAGTGAGGACGGACAGTCGGGGGGGACCCAGTACTTC.

This chain links TRBV7-9 with TRBJ1-3; D is unresolved. The CDR3 is made up of 17 amino acids. From germline, CDR1 is SEHNR and CDR2 FQNEAQ (reference sequence). Trimming removed 4 bases at V and 0 bases at J, with 16 bases between. The CDR3 loop is CASSSLPGRDSGNTIYF. The DNA for the CDR3 is TGTGCCAGCAGCTCCTTGCCTGGACGGGACTCTGGAAACACCATATATTTT. Variable domain in full (rest from reference TRBV7-9 and TRBJ1-3): DTGVSQNPRHKITKRGQNVTFRCDPISEHNRLYWYRQTLGQGPEFLTYFQNEAQLEKSRLLSDRFSAERPKGSFSTLEIQRTEQGDSAMYLCASSSLPGRDSGNTIYFGEGSWLTVV.

The genes are TRBV10-2 and TRBJ1-2; TRBD1 might be the D (6 bases). There are 14 residues in the CDR3. Germline CDR1 is WSHSY and CDR2 is SAAADI. The V and J ends lost 4 bases and 9 bases respectively, with 18 bases between them. CDR3 nucleotide sequence: TGCGCCAGCAGTGCAGGATGGGGGCGGGAGAGCTACACCTTC. Residues: CASSAGWGRESYTF.

The V call is TRBV7-2, the J call TRBJ1-1, with D perhaps TRBD1 (5 bases). V lost 5 bases and J 1 base, leaving 14 bases between the germline ends. The germline V gene encodes CDR1 SGHTA and CDR2 FQGNSA. CDR3 length: 15 amino acids. In DNA, the CDR3 is TGTGCCAGCAGCCTCGATAGGGGTACGAACACTGAAGCTTTCTTT. Translation gives CASSLDRGTNTEAFF. Complete variable domain (other parts from reference TRBV7-2 and TRBJ1-1): GAGVSQSPSNKVTEKGKDVELRCDPISGHTALYWYRQSLGQGLEFLIYFQGNSAPDKSGLPSDRFSAERTGGSVSTLTIQRTQQEDSAVYLCASSLDRGTNTEAFFGQGTRLTVV.

This chain joins TRBV6-1 and TRBJ2-5, with 9 bases that match TRBD2. Unmatched junction bases numbered 11, after V lost 4 bases and J lost 5 bases. Germline V gives CDR1 MNHNS, CDR2 SASEGT. The CDR3 length is 16 residues. The CDR3 DNA reads TGTGCCAGCAGTGGGAAGACTAGCGGTAGTGGGGAGACCCAGTACTTC. Translated: CASSGKTSGSGETQYF.

This sequence joins TRBV27 and TRBJ1-1, with TRBD1 matching 7 bases. Germline V gene data show CDR1 as MNHEY and CDR2 as SMNVEV (reference sequence). V was pared by 3 bases and J by 4 bases, with 14 bases of the junction left unmatched. This CDR3 has 17 residues. The CDR3 loop is CASSLRGQRPLGTEAFF. CDR3 coding DNA: TGTGCCAGCAGTTTGAGGGGACAGCGGCCCTTGGGCACTGAAGCTTTCTTT.

This chain connects TRBV7-9 to TRBJ2-3; D remains ambiguous. CDR1 and CDR2 (germline): SEHNR, FQNEAQ (reference sequence). This CDR3 comprises 15 residues. The V end lost 5 bases, the J end lost 2 bases, and 14 bases lay between the germline ends. This chain's CDR3 is CASSAHYELTDTQYF. The CDR3 region has the DNA TGTGCCAGCAGCGCCCACTACGAACTCACAGATACGCAGTATTTT. The full variable domain, completed using reference TRBV7-9 and TRBJ2-3, is DTGVSQNPRHKITKRGQNVTFRCDPISEHNRLYWYRQTLGQGPEFLTYFQNEAQLEKSRLLSDRFSAERPKGSFSTLEIQRTEQGDSAMYLCASSAHYELTDTQYFGPGTRLTVL.

On this clone itself: This sample includes further DNA sequences coding for the same CDR3. The V call is TRBV2, the J call TRBJ2-3; D perhaps matches TRBD1 (6 bases). The V end was cut by 6 bases, the J end by 3 bases, with 13 bases between. Germline V lookup: CDR1 SNHLY, CDR2 FYNNEI. This CDR3 is built from 14 residues. This CDR3 reads CASSELTGTDTQYF. The CDR3 bases are TGTGCCAGCAGCGAGTTGACAGGAACAGATACGCAGTATTTT.